This T cell receptor (beta chain) was sequenced for a study of CD4 and CD8 cells across lung adenocarcinoma regions. Samples came from patients with localized non-small cell lung adenocarcinoma. Only one count was recorded for this clonotype. The CDR3 contains 14 residues. Trimming took 4 bases from V and 2 from J, leaving 10 bases between them. The germline CDR1 and CDR2 sequences are SGHTA and FQGNSA. Each CDR3 protein is one row after TCRdb ran MiXCR on the PCR reads. The table records 13,000 or so distinct CDR3 sequences, approximately 43% of them present only once. The TCR comes from a male donor with lung adenocarcinoma. The CD4 and CD8 labels of this study may be unreliable. The sample taken for sequencing was CD4+ T cells from the center of a lung tumor. The V gene is TRBV7-2, the J gene TRBJ2-3; D uncertain. The CDR3 nucleotides read TGTGCCAGCAGCTATGCGGATCACACAGATACGCAGTATTTT. Translating it yields CASSYADHTDTQYF.